This TCR beta chain was sequenced in a study of cytomegalovirus exposure and HLA in healthy donors. Libraries were prepared by immunoSEQ multiplex PCR; TCRdb keeps only in-frame clonotypes and omits some of them. Of 150,000 to 200,000 clones detected, about 90% appear once; the ten largest clones hold around a tenth. Germline lookup yields CDR1 SEHNR and CDR2 FQNEAQ (reference sequence). CDR3 length: 15 amino acids. The V and J ends lost 1 base and 8 bases, in that order; junction bases with no gene match: 9. The donors were members of the validation cohort comprising approximately 110 subjects, separate from the roughly 680-subject first cohort.

This sequence joins TRBV7-9 and TRBJ1-2; 8 nucleotides match TRBD1. The receptor was derived from a young woman in good health and CMV-seropositive. The material sequenced was PBMCs. The CDR3 coding sequence is TGTGCCAGCAGCTTAGAATTTGGGACAGGTATAGGCTACACCTTC. The encoded protein is CASSLEFGTGIGYTF.